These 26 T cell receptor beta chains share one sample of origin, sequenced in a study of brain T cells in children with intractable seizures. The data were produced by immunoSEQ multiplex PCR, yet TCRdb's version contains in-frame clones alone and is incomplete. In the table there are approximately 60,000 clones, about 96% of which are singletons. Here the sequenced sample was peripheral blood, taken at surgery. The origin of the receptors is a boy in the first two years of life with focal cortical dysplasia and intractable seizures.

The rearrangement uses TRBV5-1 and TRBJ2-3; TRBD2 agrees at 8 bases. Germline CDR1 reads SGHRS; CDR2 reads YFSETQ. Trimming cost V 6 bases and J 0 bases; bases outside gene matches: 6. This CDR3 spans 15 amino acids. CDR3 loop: CASTTLAESTDTQYF. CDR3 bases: TGCGCCAGCACCACACTAGCGGAGAGCACAGATACGCAGTATTTT.

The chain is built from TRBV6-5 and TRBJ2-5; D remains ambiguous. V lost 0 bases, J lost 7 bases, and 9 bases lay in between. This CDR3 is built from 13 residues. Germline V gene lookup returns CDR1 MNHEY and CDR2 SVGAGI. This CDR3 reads CASSYSPGGTQYF. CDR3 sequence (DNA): TGTGCCAGCAGTTACTCCCCCGGCGGGACCCAGTACTTC.

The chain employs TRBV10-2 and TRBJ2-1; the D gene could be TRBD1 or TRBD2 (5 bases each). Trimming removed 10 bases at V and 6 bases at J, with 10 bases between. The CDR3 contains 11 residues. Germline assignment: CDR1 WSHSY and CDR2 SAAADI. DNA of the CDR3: TGCGCCACCGACAGCGGCAATGAGCAGTTCTTC. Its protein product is CATDSGNEQFF.

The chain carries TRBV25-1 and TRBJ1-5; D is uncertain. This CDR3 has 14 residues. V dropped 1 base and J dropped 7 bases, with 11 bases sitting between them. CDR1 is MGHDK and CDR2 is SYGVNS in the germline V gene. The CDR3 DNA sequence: TGTGCCAGCAGTGAATCGGCCGGGTTCCAGCCCCAGCATTTT. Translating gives CASSESAGFQPQHF.

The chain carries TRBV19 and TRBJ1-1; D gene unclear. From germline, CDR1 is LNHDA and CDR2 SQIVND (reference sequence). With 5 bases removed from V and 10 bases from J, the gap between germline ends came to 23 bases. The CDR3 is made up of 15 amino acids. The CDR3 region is CASSPLPGLSHGAFF. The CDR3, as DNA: TGTGCCAGTAGTCCGTTACCCGGGCTTTCTCACGGAGCTTTCTTT. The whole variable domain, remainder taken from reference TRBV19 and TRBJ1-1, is DGGITQSPKYLFRKEGQNVTLSCEQNLNHDAMYWYRQDPGQGLRLIYYSQIVNDFQKGDIAEGYSVSREKKESFPLTVTSAQKNPTAFYLCASSPLPGLSHGAFFGQGTRLTVV.

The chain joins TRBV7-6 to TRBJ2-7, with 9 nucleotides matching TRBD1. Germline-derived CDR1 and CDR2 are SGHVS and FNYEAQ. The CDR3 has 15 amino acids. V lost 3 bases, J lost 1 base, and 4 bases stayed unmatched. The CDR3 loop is CASSFLGTGSYEQYF. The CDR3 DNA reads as TGTGCCAGCAGCTTTCTCGGGACAGGGTCCTACGAGCAGTACTTC.

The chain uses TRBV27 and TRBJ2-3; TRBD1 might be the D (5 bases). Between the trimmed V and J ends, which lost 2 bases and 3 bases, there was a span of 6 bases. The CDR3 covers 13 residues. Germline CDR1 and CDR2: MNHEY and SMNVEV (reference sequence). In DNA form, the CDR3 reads TGTGCCAGCAGTTTAGGGGCGACAGATACGCAGTATTTT. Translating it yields CASSLGATDTQYF.

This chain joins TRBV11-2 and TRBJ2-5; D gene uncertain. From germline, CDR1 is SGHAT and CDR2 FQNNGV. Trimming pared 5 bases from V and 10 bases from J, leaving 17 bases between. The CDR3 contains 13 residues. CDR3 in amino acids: CASSNSGLLDQYF. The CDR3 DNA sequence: TGTGCCAGCAGCAATAGTGGCCTCTTAGACCAGTACTTC.

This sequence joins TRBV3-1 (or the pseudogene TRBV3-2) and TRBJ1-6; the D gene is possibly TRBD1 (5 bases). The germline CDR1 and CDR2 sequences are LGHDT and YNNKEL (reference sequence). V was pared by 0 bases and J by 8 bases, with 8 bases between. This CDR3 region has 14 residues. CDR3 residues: CASSQEVGDSPLHF. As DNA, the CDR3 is TGTGCCAGCAGCCAAGAAGTGGGGGATTCACCCCTCCACTTT.

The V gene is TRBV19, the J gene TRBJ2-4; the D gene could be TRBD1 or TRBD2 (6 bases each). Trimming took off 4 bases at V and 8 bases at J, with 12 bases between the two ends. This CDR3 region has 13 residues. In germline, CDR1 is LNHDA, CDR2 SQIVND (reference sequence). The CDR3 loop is CASSTQRGDIQYF. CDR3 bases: TGTGCCAGTAGTACTCAAAGGGGGGACATTCAGTACTTC.

CDR3: CASSRKTGTGYNYGYTF. CDR3 nucleotide sequence: TGTGCCAGCAGCCGTAAAACGGGGACAGGGTATAACTATGGCTACACCTTC. The chain couples TRBV7-2 to TRBJ1-2, with 9 bases that match TRBD1. There are 17 residues in the CDR3. Germline CDR1 SGHTA, CDR2 FQGNSA. Losses at the gene ends were 5 bases for V and 1 base for J; bases not matched to a gene: 11.

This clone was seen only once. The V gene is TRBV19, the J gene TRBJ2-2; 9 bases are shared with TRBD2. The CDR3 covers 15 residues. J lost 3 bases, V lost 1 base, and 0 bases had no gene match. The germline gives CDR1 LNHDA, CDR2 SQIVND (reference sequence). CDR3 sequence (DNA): TGTGCCAGTAGTATAGGACTAGCGGACACCGGGGAGCTGTTTTTT. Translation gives CASSIGLADTGELFF.

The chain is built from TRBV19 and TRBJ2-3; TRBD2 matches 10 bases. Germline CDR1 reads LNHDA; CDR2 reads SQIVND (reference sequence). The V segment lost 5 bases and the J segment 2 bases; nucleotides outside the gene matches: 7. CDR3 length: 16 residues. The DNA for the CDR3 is TGTGCCAGTAGTCGGCTAGCGGGAGCCCCCACAGATACGCAGTATTTT. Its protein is CASSRLAGAPTDTQYF. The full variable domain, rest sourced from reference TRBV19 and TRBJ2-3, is DGGITQSPKYLFRKEGQNVTLSCEQNLNHDAMYWYRQDPGQGLRLIYYSQIVNDFQKGDIAEGYSVSREKKESFPLTVTSAQKNPTAFYLCASSRLAGAPTDTQYFGPGTRLTVL.

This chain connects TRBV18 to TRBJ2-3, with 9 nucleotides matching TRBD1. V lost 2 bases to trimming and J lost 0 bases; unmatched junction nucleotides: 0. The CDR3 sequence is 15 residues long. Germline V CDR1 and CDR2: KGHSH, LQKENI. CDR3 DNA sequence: TGTGCCAGCTCACCAGGGACAGGGAGCACAGATACGCAGTATTTT. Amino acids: CASSPGTGSTDTQYF.

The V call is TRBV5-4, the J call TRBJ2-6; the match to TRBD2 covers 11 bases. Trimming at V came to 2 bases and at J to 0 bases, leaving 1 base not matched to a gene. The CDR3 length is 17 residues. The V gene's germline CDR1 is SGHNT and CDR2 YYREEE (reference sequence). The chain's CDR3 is CASSFSGGVSGANVLTF. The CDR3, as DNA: TGTGCCAGCAGCTTTAGCGGGGGGGTCTCTGGGGCCAACGTCCTGACTTTC.

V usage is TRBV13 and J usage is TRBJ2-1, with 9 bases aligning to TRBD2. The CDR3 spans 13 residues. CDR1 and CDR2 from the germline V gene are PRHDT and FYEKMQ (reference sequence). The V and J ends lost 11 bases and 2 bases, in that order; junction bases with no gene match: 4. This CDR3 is CAVGGRAYNEQFF. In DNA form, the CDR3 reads TGTGCCGTAGGCGGGAGGGCCTACAATGAGCAGTTCTTC.

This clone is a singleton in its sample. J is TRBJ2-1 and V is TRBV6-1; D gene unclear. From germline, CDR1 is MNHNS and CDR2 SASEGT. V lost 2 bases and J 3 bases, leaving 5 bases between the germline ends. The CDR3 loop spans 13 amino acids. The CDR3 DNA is TGTGCCAGCAGTGAATTAGTCTACAATGAGCAGTTCTTC. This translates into CASSELVYNEQFF.

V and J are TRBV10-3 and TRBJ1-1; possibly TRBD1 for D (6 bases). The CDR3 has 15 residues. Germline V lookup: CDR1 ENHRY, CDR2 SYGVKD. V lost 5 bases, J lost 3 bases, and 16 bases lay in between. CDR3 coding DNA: TGTGCCATCAGTCCGAACAGGGTAGCATACACTGAAGCTTTCTTT. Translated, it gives CAISPNRVAYTEAFF.

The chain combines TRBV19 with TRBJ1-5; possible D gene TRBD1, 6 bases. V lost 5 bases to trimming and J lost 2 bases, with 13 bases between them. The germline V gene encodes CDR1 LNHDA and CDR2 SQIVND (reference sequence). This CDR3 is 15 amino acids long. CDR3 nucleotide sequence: TGTGCCAGTAGTCTCGGGGGGGGGCGCAATCAGCCCCAGCATTTT. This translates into CASSLGGGRNQPQHF. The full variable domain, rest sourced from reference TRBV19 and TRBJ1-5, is DGGITQSPKYLFRKEGQNVTLSCEQNLNHDAMYWYRQDPGQGLRLIYYSQIVNDFQKGDIAEGYSVSREKKESFPLTVTSAQKNPTAFYLCASSLGGGRNQPQHFGDGTRLSIL.

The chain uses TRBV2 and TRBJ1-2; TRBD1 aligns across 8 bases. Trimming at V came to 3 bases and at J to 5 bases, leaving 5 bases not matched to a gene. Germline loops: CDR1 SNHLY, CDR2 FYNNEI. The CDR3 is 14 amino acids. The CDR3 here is CASSDGQGAYGYTF. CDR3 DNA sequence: TGTGCCAGCAGTGACGGGCAGGGGGCATATGGCTACACCTTC.

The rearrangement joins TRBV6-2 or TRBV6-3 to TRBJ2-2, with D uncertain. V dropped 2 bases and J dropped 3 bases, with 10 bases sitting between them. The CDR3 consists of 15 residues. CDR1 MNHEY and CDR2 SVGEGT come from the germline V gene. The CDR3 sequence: CASSYVGRYTGELFF. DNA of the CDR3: TGTGCCAGCAGTTACGTCGGGCGCTACACCGGGGAGCTGTTTTTT.

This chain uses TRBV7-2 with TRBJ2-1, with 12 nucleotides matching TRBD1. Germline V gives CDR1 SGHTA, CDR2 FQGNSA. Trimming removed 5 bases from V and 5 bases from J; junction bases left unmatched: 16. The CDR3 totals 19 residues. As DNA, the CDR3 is TGTGCCAGCAGCGTCCGGGACAGGGGGCTAGCGGGAGTACACAATGAGCAGTTCTTC. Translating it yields CASSVRDRGLAGVHNEQFF.

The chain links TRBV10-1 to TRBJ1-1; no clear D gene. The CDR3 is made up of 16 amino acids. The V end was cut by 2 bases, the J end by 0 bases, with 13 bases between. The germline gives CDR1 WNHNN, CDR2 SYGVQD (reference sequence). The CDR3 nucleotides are TGCGCCAGCAGTGAGAGGGAGAGTACCTTGAACACTGAAGCTTTCTTT. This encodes CASSERESTLNTEAFF.

Written as DNA, the CDR3 is TGTGCCTGGTTACTAGCTACCACAGATACGCAGTATTTT. This encodes CAWLLATTDTQYF. This sequence joins TRBV30 and TRBJ2-3, with D possibly being TRBD2 (6 bases). V lost 5 bases and J lost 2, with 11 bases in between. The CDR3 loop spans 13 amino acids. Germline CDR1 GTSNPN, CDR2 SVGIG (reference sequence).

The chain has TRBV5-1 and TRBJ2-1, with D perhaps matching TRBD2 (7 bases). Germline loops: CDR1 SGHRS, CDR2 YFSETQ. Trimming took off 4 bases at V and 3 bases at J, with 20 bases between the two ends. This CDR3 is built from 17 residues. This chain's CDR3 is CASSIGGAHAIYNEQFF. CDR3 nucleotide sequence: TGCGCCAGCAGCATTGGGGGGGCTCACGCTATCTACAATGAGCAGTTCTTC.

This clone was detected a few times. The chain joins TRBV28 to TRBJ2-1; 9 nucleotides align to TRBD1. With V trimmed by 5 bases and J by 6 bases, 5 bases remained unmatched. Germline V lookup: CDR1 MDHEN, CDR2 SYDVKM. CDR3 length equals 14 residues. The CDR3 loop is CASSRTGVVNEQFF. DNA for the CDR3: TGTGCCAGCAGTCGGACAGGGGTGGTCAATGAGCAGTTCTTC.